This TCR beta chain was obtained from a study of T cells in Graves' hyperthyroidism and ophthalmopathy. As for the study in general: At initial diagnosis, before any treatment had begun, peripheral blood was obtained. Study-wide results and limits: For ophthalmopathy, model prediction preceded onset by a median 6.5 months.

The CDR3 regions of TCR beta were amplified from RNA transcripts. With the HTBI primer set, the TCR CDR3 went through a first round of RT-PCR. TCRdb reprocessed the multiplex PCR reads via MiXCR and lists one record per CDR3 protein. The table shows about 500,000 distinct CDR3 sequences, with about 15% occurring only once. The germline V gene encodes CDR1 MNHEY and CDR2 SMNVEV (reference sequence). Deletions cut 0 bases from V and 3 bases from J, with 18 bases between. This CDR3 has 18 residues. This clonotype was counted many times. The antigen is undetermined. The chain combines TRBV27 with TRBJ2-1; D might be TRBD2 (6 bases). Sequenced sample: blood. This receptor was identified in a woman between 18 and 29 years old with Graves' ophthalmopathy. CDR3: CASSLSGYDGTGYNEQFF. The DNA of the CDR3 is TGTGCCAGCAGTTTATCGGGATACGACGGGACTGGCTACAATGAGCAGTTCTTC.